This record looks at one T cell receptor (beta chain) sequence and its context. Trimming left V 2 bases short and J 3 bases short, with 11 bases between. Germline values: CDR1 SGHAT, CDR2 FQNNGV. The CDR3 is 14 residues long. This record comes from a study of blood T cell repertoires in COVID-19. About the research overall: The cDNA or gDNA used as material had been derived from T cells, B-cell-depleted T cells, or PBMCs.

Authors' data handling: Nucleated cell counts were estimated from reference gene primer amplification. Assay used: immunoSEQ multiplex PCR; TCRdb lists only in-frame clones, some missing. D and trimming come from the DNA, and the V and J calls and clone size come from that table. Of about 220,000 clones detected, around 86% appear once; the ten largest clones hold just over 3%. This TCR came from a woman in her twenties or thirties who had recovered from COVID-19. The chain combines TRBV11-2 with TRBJ2-7; D might be TRBD1 (5 bases). Sequencing used peripheral blood. CDR3 in DNA: TGTGCCAGCAGCTTATTAATCCAGGGCTACGAGCAGTACTTC. It codes for CASSLLIQGYEQYF.